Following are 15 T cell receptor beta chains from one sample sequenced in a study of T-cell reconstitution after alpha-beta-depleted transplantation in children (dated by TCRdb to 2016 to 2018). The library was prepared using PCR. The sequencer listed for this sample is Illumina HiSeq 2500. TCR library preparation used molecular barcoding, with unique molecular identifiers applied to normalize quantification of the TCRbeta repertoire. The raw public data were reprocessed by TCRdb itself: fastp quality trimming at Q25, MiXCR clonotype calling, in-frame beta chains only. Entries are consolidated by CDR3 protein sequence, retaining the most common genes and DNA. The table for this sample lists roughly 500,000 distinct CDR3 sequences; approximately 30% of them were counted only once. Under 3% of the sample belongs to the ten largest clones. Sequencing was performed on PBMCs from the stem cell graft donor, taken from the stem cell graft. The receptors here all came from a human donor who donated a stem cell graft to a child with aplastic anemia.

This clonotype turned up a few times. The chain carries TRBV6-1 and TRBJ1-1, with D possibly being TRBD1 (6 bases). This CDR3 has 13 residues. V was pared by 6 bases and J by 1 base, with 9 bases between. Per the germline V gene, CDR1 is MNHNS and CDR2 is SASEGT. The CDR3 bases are TGTGCCAGCAGAACGACAGGGAACACTGAAGCTTTCTTT. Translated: CASRTTGNTEAFF.

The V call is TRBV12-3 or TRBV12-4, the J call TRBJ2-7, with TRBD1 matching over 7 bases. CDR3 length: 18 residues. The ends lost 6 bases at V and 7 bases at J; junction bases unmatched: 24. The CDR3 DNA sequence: TGTGCCAGCAGCCTTACAGGGGTCACGGGGCCACCAACATGGGAGCAGTACTTC. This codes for CASSLTGVTGPPTWEQYF.

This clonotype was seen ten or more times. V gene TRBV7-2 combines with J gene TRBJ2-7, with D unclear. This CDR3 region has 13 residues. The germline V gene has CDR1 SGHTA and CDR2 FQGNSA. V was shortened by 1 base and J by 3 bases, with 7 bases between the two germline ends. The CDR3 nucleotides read TGTGCCAGCAGCTTAGAGGGAAACTACGAGCAGTACTTC. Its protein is CASSLEGNYEQYF.

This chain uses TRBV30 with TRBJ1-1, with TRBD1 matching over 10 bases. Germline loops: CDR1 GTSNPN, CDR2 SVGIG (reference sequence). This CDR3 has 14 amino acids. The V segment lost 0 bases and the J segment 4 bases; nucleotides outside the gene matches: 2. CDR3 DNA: TGTGCCTGGAGTGTACGGACAGGGGGCACTGAAGCTTTCTTT. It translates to CAWSVRTGGTEAFF. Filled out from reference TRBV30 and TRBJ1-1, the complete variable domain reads SQTIHQWPATLVQPVGSPLSLECTVEGTSNPNLYWYRQAAGRGLQLLFYSVGIGQISSEVPQNLSASRPQDRQFILSSKKLLLSDSGFYLCAWSVRTGGTEAFFGQGTRLTVV.

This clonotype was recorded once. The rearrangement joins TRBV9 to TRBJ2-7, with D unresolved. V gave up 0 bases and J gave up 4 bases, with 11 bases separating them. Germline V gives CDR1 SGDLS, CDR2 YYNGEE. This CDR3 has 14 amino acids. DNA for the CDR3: TGTGCCAGCAGCGTAGGGGCAGTACCTTACGAGCAGTACGTC. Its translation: CASSVGAVPYEQYV.

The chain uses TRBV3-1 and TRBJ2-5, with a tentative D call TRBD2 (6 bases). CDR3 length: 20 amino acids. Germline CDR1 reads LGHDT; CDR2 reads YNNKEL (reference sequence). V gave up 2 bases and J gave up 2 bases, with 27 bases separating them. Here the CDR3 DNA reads TGTGCCAGCAGCCAAAAATCTAGCGTGCTGGGGTCTTGGGGGCAAGAGACCCAGTACTTC. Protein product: CASSQKSSVLGSWGQETQYF.

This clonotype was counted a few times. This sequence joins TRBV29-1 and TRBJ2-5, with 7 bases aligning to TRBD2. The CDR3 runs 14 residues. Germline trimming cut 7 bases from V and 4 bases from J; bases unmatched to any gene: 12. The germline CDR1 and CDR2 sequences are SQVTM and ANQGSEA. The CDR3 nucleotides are TGCAGCGGGGGGGGGAGTAGCGTTCGAGAGACCCAGTACTTC. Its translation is CSGGGSSVRETQYF.

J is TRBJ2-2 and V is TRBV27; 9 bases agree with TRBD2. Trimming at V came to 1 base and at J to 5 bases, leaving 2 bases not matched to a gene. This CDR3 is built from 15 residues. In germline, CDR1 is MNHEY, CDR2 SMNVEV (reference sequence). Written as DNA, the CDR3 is TGTGCCAGCAGTTTATGGCGGGAGGGGACCGGGGAGCTGTTTTTT. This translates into CASSLWREGTGELFF.

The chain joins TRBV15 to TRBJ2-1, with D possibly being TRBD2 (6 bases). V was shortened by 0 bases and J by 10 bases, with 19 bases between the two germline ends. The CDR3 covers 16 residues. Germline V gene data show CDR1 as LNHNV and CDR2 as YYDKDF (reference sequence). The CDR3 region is CATSRDLGSDSREQFF. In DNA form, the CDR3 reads TGTGCCACCAGCAGAGATCTCGGGAGCGACTCACGGGAGCAGTTCTTC.

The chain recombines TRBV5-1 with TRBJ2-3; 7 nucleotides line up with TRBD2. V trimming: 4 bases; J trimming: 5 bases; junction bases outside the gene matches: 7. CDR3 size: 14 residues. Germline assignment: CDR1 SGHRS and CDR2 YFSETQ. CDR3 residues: CASSPRLAGDTQYF. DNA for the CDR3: TGCGCCAGCAGCCCCAGACTAGCTGGAGATACGCAGTATTTT.

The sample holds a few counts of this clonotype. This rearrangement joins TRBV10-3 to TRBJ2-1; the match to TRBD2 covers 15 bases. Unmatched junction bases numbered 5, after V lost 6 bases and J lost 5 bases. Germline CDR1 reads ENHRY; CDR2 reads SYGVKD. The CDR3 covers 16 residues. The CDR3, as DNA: TGTGCCATCAGCGGACTAGCGGGAGGGAAAAACAATGAGCAGTTCTTC. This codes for CAISGLAGGKNNEQFF.

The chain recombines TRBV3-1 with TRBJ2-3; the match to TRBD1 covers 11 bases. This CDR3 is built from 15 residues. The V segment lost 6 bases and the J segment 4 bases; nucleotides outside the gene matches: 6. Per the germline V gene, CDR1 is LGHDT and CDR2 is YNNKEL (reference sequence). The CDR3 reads CASSPGQGGSDTQYF. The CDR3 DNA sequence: TGTGCCAGCAGTCCGGGACAGGGGGGCTCAGATACGCAGTATTTT.

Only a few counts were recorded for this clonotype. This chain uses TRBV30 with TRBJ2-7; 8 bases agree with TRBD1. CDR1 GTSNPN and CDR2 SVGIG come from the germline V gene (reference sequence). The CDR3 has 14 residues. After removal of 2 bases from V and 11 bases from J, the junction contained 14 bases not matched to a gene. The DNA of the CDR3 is TGTGCCTGGAGTCCCCAACCGTACAGGGGGATGGAGTACGTC. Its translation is CAWSPQPYRGMEYV.

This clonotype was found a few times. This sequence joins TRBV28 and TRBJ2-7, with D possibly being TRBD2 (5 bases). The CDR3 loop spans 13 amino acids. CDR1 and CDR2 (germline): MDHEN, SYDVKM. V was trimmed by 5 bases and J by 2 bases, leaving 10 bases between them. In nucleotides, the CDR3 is TGTGCCAGCAGTGACCGGGATCCCTACGAGCAGTACTTC. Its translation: CASSDRDPYEQYF.

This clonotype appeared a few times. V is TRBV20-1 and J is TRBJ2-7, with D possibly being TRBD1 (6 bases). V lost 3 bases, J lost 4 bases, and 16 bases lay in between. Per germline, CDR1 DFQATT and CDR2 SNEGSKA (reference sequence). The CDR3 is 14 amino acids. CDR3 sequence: CSARDRDTLYEQYF. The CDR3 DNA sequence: TGCAGTGCTAGGGACCGGGACACTTTATACGAGCAGTACTTC.